Below, one T cell receptor beta chain is given with its context. In the original analysis: Reference gene primer amplification in the assay estimated nucleated cell counts. The method was immunoSEQ multiplex PCR; TCRdb's version includes in-frame clones alone and lacks a portion of them. The V and J calls and the clone size are those of that table, but D and trimming were determined from the DNA. This repertoire shows roughly 150,000 clones, around 87% found once; its top ten account for about 15%. The sample is drawn from a study of blood T cell repertoires in COVID-19. For the study at large: Acute-phase and convalescent COVID-19 samples originated in the United States, Italy and Spain. T cells, B-cell-depleted T cells, or PBMCs supplied cDNA or gDNA.

The CDR3 totals 14 residues. The trim removed 8 bases at V and 4 bases at J, leaving 8 bases unmatched. CDR1 is SGHDN and CDR2 is FVKESK in the germline V gene. The source material was peripheral blood. The receptor was derived from a woman aged 40 to 49 with acute or convalescent COVID-19. The chain recombines TRBV14 with TRBJ2-1; 7 bases are shared with TRBD2. The CDR3 here is CASGGLDPYNEQFF. CDR3 sequence (DNA): TGTGCCAGCGGAGGACTAGACCCTTACAATGAGCAGTTCTTC.